The sequence of this TCR beta chain was determined in a study of PD-1 blockade in classical Hodgkin lymphoma. Study details: Nivolumab was administered to patients intravenously at 3 mg/kg every 2 weeks.

Comment on this clone: What it recognizes is unknown.

Points from the study as a whole: A significant rise in TCR diversity was seen by C4D1 for CD4+ cells but not for CD8+ cells. Anyone who began nivolumab under 1 year after ASCT was excluded.

The table came from immunoSEQ multiplex PCR; TCRdb's copy has only in-frame clones and leaves some out. The sample contains around 91,000 clones, approximately 91% of which appear only once. Each patient's relapse followed autologous stem cell transplantation, and brentuximab vedotin exposure varied. Complete response, partial response or progressive disease constituted the best responses recorded. The J segment lost 5 bases and the V segment lost 5 bases, leaving 12 bases of the junction unmatched. The CDR3 runs to 18 residues. Germline V CDR1 and CDR2: MNHEY, SMNVEV (reference sequence). The sequence was obtained from a human donor with classical Hodgkin lymphoma. This chain uses TRBV27 with TRBJ2-1; 13 bases align to TRBD2. The source was peripheral blood mononuclear cells (PBMCs), collected at baseline. The CDR3 coding sequence is TGTGCCAGCAGTCTACTAGCGGGAGGGGTACATCGGGACAATGAGCAGTTCTTC. It codes for CASSLLAGGVHRDNEQFF.